Described below is a single TCR beta chain sequence and its context. This entry comes from a study of blood T cell repertoires in COVID-19. Study at large: Spain, Italy and the United States supplied samples that represented acute and convalescent COVID-19. PBMCs, B-cell-depleted T cells, or T cells provided the cDNA or gDNA that made up the material.

The data were produced by immunoSEQ multiplex PCR, yet TCRdb's version contains in-frame clones alone and is incomplete. The sample shows over 150,000 clones, about three quarters of them seen only once. Germline CDR1 reads SGHRS; CDR2 reads YFSETQ. V was pared by 0 bases and J by 1 base, with 7 bases between. The CDR3 contains 14 residues. The TCR comes from a man aged 60-69 years with acute or convalescent COVID-19. Material: peripheral blood. V usage is TRBV5-1 and J usage is TRBJ1-1; no clear D gene. The CDR3 region has the DNA TGCGCCAGCAGCTTGGCAGCAGGGAACACTGAAGCTTTCTTT. This sequence encodes CASSLAAGNTEAFF.